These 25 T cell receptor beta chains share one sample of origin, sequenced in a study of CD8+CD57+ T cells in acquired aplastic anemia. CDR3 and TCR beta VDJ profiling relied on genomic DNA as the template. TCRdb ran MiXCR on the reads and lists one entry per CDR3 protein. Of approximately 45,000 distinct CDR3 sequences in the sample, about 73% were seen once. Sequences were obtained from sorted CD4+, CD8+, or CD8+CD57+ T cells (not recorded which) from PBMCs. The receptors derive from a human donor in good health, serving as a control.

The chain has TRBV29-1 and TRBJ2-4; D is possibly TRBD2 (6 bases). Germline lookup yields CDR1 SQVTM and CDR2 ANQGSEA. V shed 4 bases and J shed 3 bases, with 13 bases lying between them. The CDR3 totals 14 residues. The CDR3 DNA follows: TGCAGCGTTGCCCAGACGGGGGTCAAAAACATTCAGTACTTC. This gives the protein CSVAQTGVKNIQYF.

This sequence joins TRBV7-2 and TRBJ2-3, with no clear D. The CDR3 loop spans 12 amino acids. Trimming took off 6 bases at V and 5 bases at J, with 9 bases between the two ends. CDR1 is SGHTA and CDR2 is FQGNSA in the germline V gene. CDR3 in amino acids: CASSEQVDTQYF. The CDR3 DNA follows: TGTGCCAGCAGTGAACAAGTAGATACGCAGTATTTT.

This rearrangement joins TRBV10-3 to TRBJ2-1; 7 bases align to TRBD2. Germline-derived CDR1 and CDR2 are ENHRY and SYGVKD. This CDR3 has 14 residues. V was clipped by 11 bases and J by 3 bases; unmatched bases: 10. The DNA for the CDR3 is TGTGCCGCGACGCGGGGAGGGGTCTACAATGAGCAGTTCTTC. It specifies CAATRGGVYNEQFF.

CDR3 residues: CSAWDRASNEQYV. The CDR3 DNA is TGCAGTGCTTGGGACAGGGCGTCGAACGAGCAGTACGTC. The chain links TRBV20-1 to TRBJ2-7, with 9 bases fitting TRBD1. J gave up 5 bases and V 5 bases, and 7 bases lay outside the gene matches. This CDR3 has 13 amino acids. Germline CDR1 DFQATT, CDR2 SNEGSKA (reference sequence).

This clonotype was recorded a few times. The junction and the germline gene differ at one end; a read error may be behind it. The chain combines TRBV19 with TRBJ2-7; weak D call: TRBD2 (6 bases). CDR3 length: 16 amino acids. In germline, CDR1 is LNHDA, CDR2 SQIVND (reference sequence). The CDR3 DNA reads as TGTGCCAGTAGTATAGGGGGAGGCACGAACACCGGGGAGCTGTACTTC. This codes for CASSIGGGTNTGELYF.

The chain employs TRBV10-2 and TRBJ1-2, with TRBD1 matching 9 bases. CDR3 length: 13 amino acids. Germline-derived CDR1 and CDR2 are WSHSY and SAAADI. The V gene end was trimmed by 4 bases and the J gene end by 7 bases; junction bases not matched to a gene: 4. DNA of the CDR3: TGCGCCAGCAGTGGTACAGGGGGCCTTGGCTACACCTTC. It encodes CASSGTGGLGYTF.

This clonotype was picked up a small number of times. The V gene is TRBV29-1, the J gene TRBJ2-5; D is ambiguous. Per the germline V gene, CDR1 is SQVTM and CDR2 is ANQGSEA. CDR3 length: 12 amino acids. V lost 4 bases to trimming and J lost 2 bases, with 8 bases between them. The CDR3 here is CSVAVVQETQYF. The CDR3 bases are TGCAGCGTTGCTGTAGTACAAGAGACCCAGTACTTC.

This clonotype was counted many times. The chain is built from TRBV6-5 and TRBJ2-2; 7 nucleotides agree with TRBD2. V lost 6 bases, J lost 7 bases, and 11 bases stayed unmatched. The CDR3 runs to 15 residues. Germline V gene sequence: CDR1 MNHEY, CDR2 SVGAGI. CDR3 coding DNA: TGTGCCAGCAGGGAGAGGGAGGGCCCCGGCGGGGAGCTGTTTTTT. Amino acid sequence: CASREREGPGGELFF.

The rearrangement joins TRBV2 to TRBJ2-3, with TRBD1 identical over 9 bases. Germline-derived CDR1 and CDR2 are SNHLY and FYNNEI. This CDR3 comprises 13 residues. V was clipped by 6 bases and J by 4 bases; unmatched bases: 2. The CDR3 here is CASSRDRADTQYF. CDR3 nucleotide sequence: TGTGCCAGCAGCCGGGACAGGGCAGATACGCAGTATTTT.

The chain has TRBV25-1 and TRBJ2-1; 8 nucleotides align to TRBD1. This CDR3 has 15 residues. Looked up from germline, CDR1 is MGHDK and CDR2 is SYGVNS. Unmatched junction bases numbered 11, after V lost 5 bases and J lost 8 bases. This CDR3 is CASSPSRDRFYEQFF. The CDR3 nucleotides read TGTGCCAGCAGTCCGTCCCGGGACAGGTTCTATGAGCAGTTCTTC.

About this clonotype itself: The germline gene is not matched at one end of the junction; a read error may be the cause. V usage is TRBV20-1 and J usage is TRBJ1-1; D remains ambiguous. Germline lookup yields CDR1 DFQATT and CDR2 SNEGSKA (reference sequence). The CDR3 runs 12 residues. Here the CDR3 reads CSAEPRLAEALF. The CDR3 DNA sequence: TGCAGTGCGGAGCCGCGACTCGCTGAAGCTCTCTTT.

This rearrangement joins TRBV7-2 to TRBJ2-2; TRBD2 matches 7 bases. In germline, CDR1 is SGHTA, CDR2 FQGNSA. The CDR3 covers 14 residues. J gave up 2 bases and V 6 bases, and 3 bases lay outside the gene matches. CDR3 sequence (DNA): TGTGCCAGCAGAGCTAGCGGCAACACCGGGGAGCTGTTTTTT. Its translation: CASRASGNTGELFF.

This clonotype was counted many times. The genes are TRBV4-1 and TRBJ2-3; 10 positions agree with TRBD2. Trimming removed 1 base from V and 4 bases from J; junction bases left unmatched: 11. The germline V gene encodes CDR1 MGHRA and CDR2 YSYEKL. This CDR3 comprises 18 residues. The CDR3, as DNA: TGCGCCAGCAGCCAAGGCTCTCGGTCTAGCGGGAGTGCAGATACGCAGTATTTT. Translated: CASSQGSRSSGSADTQYF.

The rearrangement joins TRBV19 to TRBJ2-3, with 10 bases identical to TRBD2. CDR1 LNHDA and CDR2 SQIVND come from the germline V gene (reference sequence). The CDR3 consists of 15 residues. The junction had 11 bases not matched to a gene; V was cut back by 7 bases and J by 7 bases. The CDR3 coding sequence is TGTGCCAGTACCCCGTCTAGCGGGGGCACGAATACGCAGTATTTT. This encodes CASTPSSGGTNTQYF. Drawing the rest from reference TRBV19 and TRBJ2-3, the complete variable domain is DGGITQSPKYLFRKEGQNVTLSCEQNLNHDAMYWYRQDPGQGLRLIYYSQIVNDFQKGDIAEGYSVSREKKESFPLTVTSAQKNPTAFYLCASTPSSGGTNTQYFGPGTRLTVL.

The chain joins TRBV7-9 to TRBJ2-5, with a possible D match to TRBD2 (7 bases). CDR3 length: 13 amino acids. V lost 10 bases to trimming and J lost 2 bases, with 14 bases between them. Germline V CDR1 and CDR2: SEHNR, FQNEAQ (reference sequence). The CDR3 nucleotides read TGTGCCACCACCCGGGGGGCGCAAGAGACCCAGTACTTC. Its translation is CATTRGAQETQYF.

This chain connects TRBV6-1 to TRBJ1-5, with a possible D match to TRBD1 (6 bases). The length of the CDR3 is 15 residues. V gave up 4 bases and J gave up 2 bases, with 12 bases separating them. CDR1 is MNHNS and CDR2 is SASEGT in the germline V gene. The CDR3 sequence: CASSVSGDGNQPQHF. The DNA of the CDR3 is TGTGCCAGCAGTGTATCAGGGGACGGCAATCAGCCCCAGCATTTT.

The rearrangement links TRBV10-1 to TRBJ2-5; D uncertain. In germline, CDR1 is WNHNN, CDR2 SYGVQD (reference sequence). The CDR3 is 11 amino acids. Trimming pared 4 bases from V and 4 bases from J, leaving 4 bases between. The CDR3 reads CASSAGETQYF. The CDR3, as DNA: TGCGCCAGCAGTGCTGGAGAGACCCAGTACTTC.

The CDR3 protein is CASSLGGTRAYNEQFF. The CDR3 DNA follows: TGCGCCAGCAGCTTGGGGGGGACCCGTGCCTACAATGAGCAGTTCTTC. This chain joins TRBV5-1 and TRBJ2-1; either TRBD1 or TRBD2 may fit D (5 bases each). This CDR3 spans 16 amino acids. Germline CDR1 reads SGHRS; CDR2 reads YFSETQ. V shed 0 bases and J shed 2 bases, with 12 bases lying between them.

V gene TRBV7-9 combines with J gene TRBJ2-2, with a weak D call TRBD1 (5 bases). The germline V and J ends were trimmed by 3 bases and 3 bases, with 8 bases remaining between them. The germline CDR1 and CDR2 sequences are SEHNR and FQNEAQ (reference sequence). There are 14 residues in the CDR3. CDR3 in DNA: TGTGCCAGCAGCTTGGAAGGGGACACCGGGGAGCTGTTTTTT. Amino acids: CASSLEGDTGELFF.

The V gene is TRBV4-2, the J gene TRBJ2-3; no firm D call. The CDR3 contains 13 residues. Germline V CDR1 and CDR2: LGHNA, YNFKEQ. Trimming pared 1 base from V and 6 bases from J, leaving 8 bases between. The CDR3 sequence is CASSQGSMDTQYF. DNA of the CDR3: TGTGCCAGCAGCCAAGGTTCGATGGATACGCAGTATTTT.

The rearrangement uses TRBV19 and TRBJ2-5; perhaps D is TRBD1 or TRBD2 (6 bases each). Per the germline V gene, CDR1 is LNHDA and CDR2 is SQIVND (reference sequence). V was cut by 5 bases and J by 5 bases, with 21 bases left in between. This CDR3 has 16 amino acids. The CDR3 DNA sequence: TGTGCCAGTAGTCCCTCAGATGAGGGGGGCTTGGAGACCCAGTACTTC. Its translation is CASSPSDEGGLETQYF. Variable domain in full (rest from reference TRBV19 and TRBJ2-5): DGGITQSPKYLFRKEGQNVTLSCEQNLNHDAMYWYRQDPGQGLRLIYYSQIVNDFQKGDIAEGYSVSREKKESFPLTVTSAQKNPTAFYLCASSPSDEGGLETQYFGPGTRLLVL.

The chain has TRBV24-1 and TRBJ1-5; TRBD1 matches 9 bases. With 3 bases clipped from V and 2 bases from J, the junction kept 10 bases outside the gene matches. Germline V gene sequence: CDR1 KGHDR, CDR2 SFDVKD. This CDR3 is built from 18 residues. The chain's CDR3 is CATSDGTGSATGNQPQHF. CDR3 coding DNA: TGTGCCACCAGTGATGGGACAGGGAGCGCTACTGGCAATCAGCCCCAGCATTTT.

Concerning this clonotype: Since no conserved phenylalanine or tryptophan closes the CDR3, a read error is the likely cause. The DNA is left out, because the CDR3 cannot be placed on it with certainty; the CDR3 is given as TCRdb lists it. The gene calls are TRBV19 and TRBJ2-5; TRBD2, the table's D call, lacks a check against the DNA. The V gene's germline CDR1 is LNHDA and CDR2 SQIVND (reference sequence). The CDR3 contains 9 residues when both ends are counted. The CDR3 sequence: CASSVLLAG.

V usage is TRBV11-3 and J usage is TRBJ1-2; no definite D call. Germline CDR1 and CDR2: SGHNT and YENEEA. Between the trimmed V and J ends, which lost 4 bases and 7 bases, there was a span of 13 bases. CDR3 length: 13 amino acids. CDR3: CASSSGRMGGYTF. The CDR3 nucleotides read TGTGCCAGCAGCTCCGGGAGGATGGGTGGCTACACCTTC.

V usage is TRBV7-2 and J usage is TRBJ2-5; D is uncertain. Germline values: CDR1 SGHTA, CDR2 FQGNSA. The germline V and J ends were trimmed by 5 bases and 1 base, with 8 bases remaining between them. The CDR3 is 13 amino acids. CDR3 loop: CASSPQFQETQYF. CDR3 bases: TGTGCCAGCAGCCCACAGTTCCAAGAGACCCAGTACTTC. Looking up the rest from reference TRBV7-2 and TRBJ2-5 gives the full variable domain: GAGVSQSPSNKVTEKGKDVELRCDPISGHTALYWYRQSLGQGLEFLIYFQGNSAPDKSGLPSDRFSAERTGGSVSTLTIQRTQQEDSAVYLCASSPQFQETQYFGPGTRLLVL.